These 22 T cell receptor beta chains came from one sample sequenced in a study of OX40 agonist ivuxolimab in advanced cancers. The data were produced by immunoSEQ multiplex PCR, yet TCRdb's version contains in-frame clones alone and is incomplete. The sample has roughly 67,000 clones; about nine tenths are singletons. The source was CD4+ or CD8+ T cells sorted from blood, collected in a trial of the OX40 agonist ivuxolimab. The receptors were gathered from an adult with an advanced solid tumor such as melanoma, head and neck, liver or kidney cancer.

CDR3 bases: TGTGCCAGCAGCCCCGACGGGGGTAAGGGACAGCCCCAGCATTTT. It yields the protein CASSPDGGKGQPQHF. The chain employs TRBV11-2 and TRBJ1-5, with D possibly being TRBD1 (5 bases). The V end lost 5 bases, the J end lost 7 bases, and 18 bases lay between the germline ends. Germline V gene data show CDR1 as SGHAT and CDR2 as FQNNGV. The CDR3 has 15 residues.

This clone is a singleton in its sample. The V and J genes are TRBV6-5 and TRBJ1-4, with 8 bases identical to TRBD1. The germline CDR1 and CDR2 sequences are MNHEY and SVGAGI. The CDR3 has 14 residues. V shed 0 bases, J shed 9 bases, and the junction held 3 bases outside the gene matches. CDR3 coding DNA: TGTGCCAGCAGTTACTCGGGACAGGCGCAAAAACTGTTTTTT. Translated: CASSYSGQAQKLFF.

The chain combines TRBV2 with TRBJ2-7, with 8 nucleotides matching TRBD1. The V and J ends lost 5 bases and 7 bases, in that order; junction bases with no gene match: 10. The germline CDR1 and CDR2 sequences are SNHLY and FYNNEI. CDR3 length: 14 amino acids. The CDR3 region has the DNA TGTGCCAGCAGTCCGGGCGGGACAGGTCGGGAGCAGTACTTC. Translated: CASSPGGTGREQYF.

V usage is TRBV7-9 and J usage is TRBJ1-2; D gene ambiguous. The CDR3 loop spans 14 amino acids. Per germline, CDR1 SEHNR and CDR2 FQNEAQ (reference sequence). V gave up 3 bases and J gave up 8 bases, with 16 bases separating them. CDR3 loop: CASSFHRQDVGYTF. CDR3 DNA: TGTGCCAGCAGCTTCCACCGGCAAGACGTCGGCTACACCTTC.

This clone was seen a single time. The gene calls are TRBV19 and TRBJ2-7, with a possible D match to TRBD2 (6 bases). Germline V gene lookup returns CDR1 LNHDA and CDR2 SQIVND (reference sequence). V gave up 1 base and J gave up 6 bases, with 13 bases separating them. This CDR3 region has 14 residues. The DNA of the CDR3 is TGTGCCAGTAGTATAGGAAGAAAAGCGGGCGAGCAGTACTTC. Translated: CASSIGRKAGEQYF.

The chain employs TRBV4-3 and TRBJ1-6; no clear D. Per the germline V gene, CDR1 is LGHNA and CDR2 is YSLEER. Trimming took off 4 bases at V and 3 bases at J, with 7 bases between the two ends. The CDR3 contains 14 residues. Here the CDR3 reads CASSPGGYNSPLHF. CDR3 nucleotide sequence: TGCGCCAGCAGCCCAGGTGGCTATAATTCACCCCTCCACTTT.

This chain joins TRBV2 and TRBJ1-5; the match to TRBD1 covers 7 bases. Trimming took 7 bases from V and 6 from J; bases not matched to a gene: 15. The CDR3 loop spans 16 amino acids. The germline V gene has CDR1 SNHLY and CDR2 FYNNEI. CDR3 DNA sequence: TGTGCCAGCAAAGGAGGGGGCAGGGGAATTAGTCAGCCCCAGCATTTT. Encoded protein: CASKGGGRGISQPQHF. Looking up the rest from reference TRBV2 and TRBJ1-5 gives the full variable domain: EPEVTQTPSHQVTQMGQEVILRCVPISNHLYFYWYRQILGQKVEFLVSFYNNEISEKSEIFDDQFSVERPDGSNFTLKIRSTKLEDSAMYFCASKGGGRGISQPQHFGDGTRLSIL.

This chain uses TRBV9 with TRBJ1-2, with D possibly matching TRBD1 (5 bases). V lost 2 bases, J lost 4 bases, and 9 bases lay in between. Germline CDR1 SGDLS, CDR2 YYNGEE. The CDR3 loop spans 13 amino acids. The CDR3 coding sequence is TGTGCCAGCAGCGTTAGGGACGTCTATGGCTACACCTTC. Its protein is CASSVRDVYGYTF.

The chain links TRBV4-2 to TRBJ1-2; no reliable D call. The CDR3 length is 15 residues. CDR1 is LGHNA and CDR2 is YNFKEQ in the germline V gene. Trimming took off 3 bases at V and 2 bases at J, with 13 bases between the two ends. CDR3 in amino acids: CASSQGGIGNYGYTF. CDR3 in DNA: TGTGCCAGCAGCCAGGGAGGGATAGGAAACTATGGCTACACCTTC.

This clone has more than one count but fewer than ten. The chain has TRBV25-1 and TRBJ1-6; D unclear. Germline loops: CDR1 MGHDK, CDR2 SYGVNS. V dropped 4 bases and J dropped 5 bases, with 12 bases sitting between them. The CDR3 totals 15 residues. This chain's CDR3 is CASSGMFGDNSPLHF. Written as DNA, the CDR3 is TGTGCCAGCAGTGGGATGTTTGGGGATAATTCACCCCTCCACTTT.

The chain employs TRBV6-5 and TRBJ2-5; 12 bases are a match to TRBD1. Germline CDR1 and CDR2: MNHEY and SVGAGI. This CDR3 is 16 amino acids long. After removal of 4 bases from V and 2 bases from J, the junction contained 5 bases not matched to a gene. CDR3 amino acids: CASSWGQGASQETQYF. DNA of the CDR3: TGTGCCAGCAGTTGGGGACAGGGGGCTTCGCAAGAGACCCAGTACTTC.

The chain uses TRBV15 and TRBJ2-1; D uncertain. CDR1 is LNHNV and CDR2 is YYDKDF in the germline V gene (reference sequence). CDR3 length equals 15 residues. Deletions cut 4 bases from V and 5 bases from J, with 15 bases between. This CDR3 reads CATSMAAAFNNEQFF. CDR3 DNA: TGTGCCACCAGCATGGCGGCGGCTTTCAACAATGAGCAGTTCTTC.

The chain combines TRBV7-2 with TRBJ2-7; 12 bases are shared with TRBD2. CDR3 size: 16 residues. CDR1 is SGHTA and CDR2 is FQGNSA in the germline V gene. V dropped 4 bases and J dropped 4; count of bases not matched to a gene: 8. DNA of the CDR3: TGTGCCAGCAGCTCCACGACTAGCGGGGGCCGATACGAGCAGTACTTC. Amino acids: CASSSTTSGGRYEQYF.

The chain couples TRBV19 to TRBJ1-3; D is unresolved. The ends were cut back, 6 bases at V and 4 bases at J, with 13 bases in the middle. CDR3 size: 14 residues. CDR1 LNHDA and CDR2 SQIVND come from the germline V gene (reference sequence). Here the CDR3 reads CASRHTVTGNTIYF. In DNA form, the CDR3 reads TGTGCCAGTAGGCATACAGTAACCGGAAACACCATATATTTT.

The V call is TRBV7-9, the J call TRBJ2-1; possibly TRBD1 or TRBD2 for D (6 bases each). The ends were cut back, 2 bases at V and 2 bases at J, with 22 bases in the middle. The germline CDR1 and CDR2 sequences are SEHNR and FQNEAQ (reference sequence). The CDR3 loop spans 19 amino acids. The chain's CDR3 is CASSLKGRGTGGAYNEQFF. The CDR3 coding sequence is TGTGCCAGCAGCTTAAAGGGCAGGGGAACCGGAGGGGCCTACAATGAGCAGTTCTTC.

J is TRBJ2-3 and V is TRBV7-2; 8 nucleotides match TRBD2. With V trimmed by 5 bases and J by 3 bases, 13 bases remained unmatched. Per the germline V gene, CDR1 is SGHTA and CDR2 is FQGNSA. The CDR3 consists of 17 residues. The CDR3 loop reads CASSANGGAGRTDTQYF. In DNA, the CDR3 is TGTGCCAGCAGCGCGAACGGGGGGGCCGGGAGGACAGATACGCAGTATTTT.

The rearrangement joins TRBV19 to TRBJ2-7, with TRBD1 matching over 8 bases. This CDR3 region has 14 residues. With V trimmed by 0 bases and J by 6 bases, 4 bases remained unmatched. Germline assignment: CDR1 LNHDA and CDR2 SQIVND (reference sequence). This CDR3 reads CASSIEPTGVEQYF. The DNA for the CDR3 is TGTGCCAGTAGTATAGAGCCGACAGGGGTCGAGCAGTACTTC. Full variable domain (outside the CDR3, taken from reference TRBV19 and TRBJ2-7): DGGITQSPKYLFRKEGQNVTLSCEQNLNHDAMYWYRQDPGQGLRLIYYSQIVNDFQKGDIAEGYSVSREKKESFPLTVTSAQKNPTAFYLCASSIEPTGVEQYFGPGTRLTVT.

The rearrangement uses TRBV2 and TRBJ1-5, with D uncertain. CDR3 length: 13 residues. The germline V and J ends were trimmed by 7 bases and 1 base, with 8 bases remaining between them. Germline assignment: CDR1 SNHLY and CDR2 FYNNEI. As DNA, the CDR3 is TGTGCCAGCACGGCCCTAAGCAATCAGCCCCAGCATTTT. Amino acid sequence: CASTALSNQPQHF.

The rearrangement uses TRBV9 and TRBJ1-2, with a tentative D call TRBD1 (5 bases). The CDR3 runs 15 residues. Germline lookup yields CDR1 SGDLS and CDR2 YYNGEE. V lost 0 bases and J 3 bases, leaving 12 bases between the germline ends. The CDR3 DNA is TGTGCCAGCAGCGTAGGGAGGGGTTCGGACTATGGCTACACCTTC. As protein: CASSVGRGSDYGYTF.

The chain combines TRBV5-1 with TRBJ2-2; 8 nucleotides agree with TRBD1. The CDR3 extends over 16 amino acids. The germline CDR1 and CDR2 sequences are SGHRS and YFSETQ. Trimming cost V 3 bases and J 6 bases; bases outside gene matches: 10. In nucleotides, the CDR3 is TGCGCCAGCAGCTCCAAAGGGCAGGGGGCCGCCGGGGAGCTGTTTTTT. It codes for CASSSKGQGAAGELFF.

The V call is TRBV5-6, the J call TRBJ1-4; D is unresolved. The germline V gene has CDR1 SGHDT and CDR2 YYEEEE. This CDR3 spans 15 amino acids. Trimming took 4 bases from V and 0 from J, leaving 10 bases between them. The CDR3 sequence is CASSPTGSTNEKLFF. CDR3 DNA sequence: TGTGCCAGCAGCCCCACGGGGTCAACTAATGAAAAACTGTTTTTT. Full variable domain (outside the CDR3, taken from reference TRBV5-6 and TRBJ1-4): DAGVTQSPTHLIKTRGQQVTLRCSPKSGHDTVSWYQQALGQGPQFIFQYYEEEERQRGNFPDRFSGHQFPNYSSELNVNALLLGDSALYLCASSPTGSTNEKLFFGSGTQLSVL.

The chain recombines TRBV5-8 with TRBJ2-7; 8 bases align to TRBD1. With V trimmed by 3 bases and J by 0 bases, 5 bases remained unmatched. Germline V gives CDR1 SGHTS, CDR2 YDEGEE. CDR3 size: 15 residues. The CDR3 sequence is CASSSGGSRSYEQYF. CDR3 nucleotides: TGTGCCAGCAGCTCAGGGGGCTCACGCTCCTACGAGCAGTACTTC.